This entry concerns a single TCR beta chain. This specimen belongs to a study of T cell responses to AZD1222 COVID-19 vaccine. TCRdb keeps only in-frame clones here, not all; method: immunoSEQ multiplex PCR. The data hold fewer than 75,000 clones, with 85% observed a single time. Germline loops: CDR1 SGHRS, CDR2 YFSETQ. V was pared by 0 bases and J by 2 bases, with 6 bases of the junction left unmatched. The CDR3 sequence is 17 residues long. The sequence was obtained from an adult in good health. The chain couples TRBV5-1 to TRBJ2-3, with 10 bases that match TRBD2. The sequenced sample was peripheral blood, obtained on day 0 of AZD1222 vaccination. CDR3 DNA: TGCGCCAGCAGCTTGGGTCTAGCGGGGGCCCCCACAGATACGCAGTATTTT. This sequence encodes CASSLGLAGAPTDTQYF.